These T cell receptor beta chains were read from a single sample in a study of blood T cell repertoires in COVID-19. Generated by immunoSEQ multiplex PCR, the TCRdb table keeps only in-frame clones and is missing some. The table shows 95,000 to 110,000 clones, with 80% to 85% occurring only once. The sample was peripheral blood. Receptor source: a man between 65 and 80 years old with acute or convalescent COVID-19. CDR3s include the opening cysteine and the closing phenylalanine or tryptophan. A D gene is named only where the DNA matches it firmly. Clone size is given for some rows only: seen once, a few or many times, or a class if the clone is expanded.

TRBV14	.	few	TRBJ2-7	CASSQELASYEQYF	TGTGCCAGCAGCCAAGAACTAGCCTCCTACGAGCAGTACTTC
TRBV19	TRBD2	.	TRBJ2-5	CASSVLAGVQETQYF	TGTGCCAGTAGTGTCCTAGCGGGGGTCCAAGAGACCCAGTACTTC
TRBV3-1/TRBV3-2	.	.	TRBJ1-2	CASSQESTMGGYTF	TGTGCCAGCAGCCAAGAAAGCACCATGGGCGGCTACACCTTC
TRBV5-8	TRBD1	.	TRBJ2-3	CASSLGGQGSTDTQYF	TGTGCCAGCAGCTTAGGGGGACAGGGGTCCACAGATACGCAGTATTTT
TRBV28	.	.	TRBJ1-2	CASGGGSRGYTF	TGTGCCAGCGGGGGAGGGTCACGGGGCTACACCTTC
TRBV18	.	.	TRBJ1-3	CASSHGQTDGNTIYF	TGTGCCAGCTCACATGGACAGACTGACGGAAACACCATATATTTT
TRBV6-5	TRBD1	.	TRBJ1-2	CASSPRTGGRGYTF	TGTGCCAGCAGTCCCCGGACAGGGGGACGGGGCTACACCTTC
TRBV5-1	.	.	TRBJ1-6	CASSLVVDSPLHF	TGCGCCAGCAGCTTGGTTGTAGATTCACCCCTCCACTTT
TRBV7-9	TRBD1	.	TRBJ1-5	CASSLAGRGDQPQHF	TGTGCCAGCAGCTTAGCCGGCAGGGGGGACCAGCCCCAGCATTTT
TRBV7-9	TRBD1	.	TRBJ2-1	CASSFPSGGNEQFF	TGTGCCAGCAGCTTTCCGTCAGGGGGCAATGAGCAGTTCTTC
TRBV6-2/TRBV6-3	TRBD1	.	TRBJ1-2	CASSYPPTGDYGYTF	TGTGCCAGCAGTTACCCACCGACAGGGGACTATGGCTACACCTTC
TRBV29-1	.	.	TRBJ2-1	CSVPGTGDFGEQFF	TGCAGCGTGCCCGGGACTGGAGACTTCGGTGAGCAGTTCTTC
TRBV7-6	TRBD2	.	TRBJ2-2	CASKGSAGGPNGELFF	TGTGCCAGCAAGGGCAGCGCGGGGGGGCCAAACGGGGAGCTGTTTTTT
TRBV5-1	.	few	TRBJ1-1	CASSLDSGVNTEAFF	TGCGCCAGCAGCTTGGATTCGGGGGTGAACACTGAAGCTTTCTTT
TRBV18	.	few	TRBJ1-1	CASSPGAMNTEAFF	TGTGCCAGCTCACCAGGGGCCATGAACACTGAAGCTTTCTTT